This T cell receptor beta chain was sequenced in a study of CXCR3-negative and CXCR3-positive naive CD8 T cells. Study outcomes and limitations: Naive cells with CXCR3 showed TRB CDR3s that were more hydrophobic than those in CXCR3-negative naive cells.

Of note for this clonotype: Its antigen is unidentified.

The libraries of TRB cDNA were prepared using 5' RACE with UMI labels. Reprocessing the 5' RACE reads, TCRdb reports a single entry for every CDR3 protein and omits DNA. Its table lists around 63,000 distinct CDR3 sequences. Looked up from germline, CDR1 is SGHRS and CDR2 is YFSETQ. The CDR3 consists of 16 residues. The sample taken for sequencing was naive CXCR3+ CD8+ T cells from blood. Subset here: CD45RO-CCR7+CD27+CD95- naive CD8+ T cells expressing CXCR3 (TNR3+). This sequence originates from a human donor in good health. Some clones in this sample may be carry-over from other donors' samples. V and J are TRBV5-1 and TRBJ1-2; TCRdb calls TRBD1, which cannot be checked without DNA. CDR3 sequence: CASSFIQQGNDYGYTF.